This TCR beta chain stems from a study of blood T cell repertoires in COVID-19. Overall study context: Some COVID-19 samples were acute and others convalescent; all came from the United States, Italy and Spain. T cells, B-cell-depleted T cells, or PBMCs supplied cDNA or gDNA.

Germline V CDR1 and CDR2: SGHTS, YDEGEE. The CDR3 is 12 amino acids. The V end was cut by 0 bases, the J end by 7 bases, with 7 bases between. As processed by the authors: Reference gene primer amplification gave nucleated cell count estimates. The assay was immunoSEQ multiplex PCR, and TCRdb's table has in-frame clones only and misses some. The V and J calls and the clone size are those of that table, but D and trimming were determined from the DNA. This table holds around 140,000 clones, roughly 82% found once. The sequenced sample was peripheral blood. The sequence was collected from a human donor with acute or convalescent COVID-19. The donor label of this sample is uncertain. This chain links TRBV5-8 with TRBJ1-2; a possible D gene is TRBD1 (5 bases). The DNA of the CDR3 is TGTGCCAGCAGCTTGGTTAGGGGTGGCTACACCTTC. Translation gives CASSLVRGGYTF.